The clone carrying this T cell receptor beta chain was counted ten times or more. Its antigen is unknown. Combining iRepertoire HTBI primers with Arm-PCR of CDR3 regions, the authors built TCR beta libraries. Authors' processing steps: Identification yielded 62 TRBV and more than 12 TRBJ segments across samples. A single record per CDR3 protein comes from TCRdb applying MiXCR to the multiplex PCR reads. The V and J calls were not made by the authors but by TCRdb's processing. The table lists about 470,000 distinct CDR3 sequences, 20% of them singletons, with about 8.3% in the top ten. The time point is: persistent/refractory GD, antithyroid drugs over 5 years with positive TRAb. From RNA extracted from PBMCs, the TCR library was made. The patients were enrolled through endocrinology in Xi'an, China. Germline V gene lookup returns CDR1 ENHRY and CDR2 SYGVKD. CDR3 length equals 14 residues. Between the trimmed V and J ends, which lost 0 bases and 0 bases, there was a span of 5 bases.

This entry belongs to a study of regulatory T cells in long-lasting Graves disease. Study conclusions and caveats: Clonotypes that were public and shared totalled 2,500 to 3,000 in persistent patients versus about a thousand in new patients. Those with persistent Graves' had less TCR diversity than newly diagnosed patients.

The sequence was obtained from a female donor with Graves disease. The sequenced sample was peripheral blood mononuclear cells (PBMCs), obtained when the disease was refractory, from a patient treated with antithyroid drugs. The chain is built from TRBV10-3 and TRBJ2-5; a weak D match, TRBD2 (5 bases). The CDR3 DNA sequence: TGTGCCATCAGTGAGTCCGGGGACCAAGAGACCCAGTACTTC. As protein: CAISESGDQETQYF.